The TCR beta chain under discussion was sequenced for a study of blood T cell repertoires in COVID-19. Study background: Acute and convalescent COVID-19 specimens originated in the United States, Italy and Spain. Sources were T cells, B-cell-depleted T cells, or PBMCs; the material itself was cDNA or gDNA.

The CDR3 has 14 residues. Germline CDR1 and CDR2: KGHDR and SFDVKD. The trim removed 2 bases at V and 5 bases at J, leaving 1 base unmatched. While infection was still active, Seattle patients were enrolled and then followed longitudinally. Original processing methods: Reference gene primer amplification gave nucleated cell count estimates. Clones were read by immunoSEQ multiplex PCR, and TCRdb kept only the in-frame ones, dropping some. V, J and clone size derive from that table, while D and trimming were established from the DNA sequence. This table holds 200,000 to 300,000 clones, 75% to 95% found once.

The sequencing input was peripheral blood. The V call is TRBV24-1, the J call TRBJ1-5, with TRBD1 identical over 8 bases. This TCR was recovered from a person aged 18-29 years with COVID-19, enrolled during active disease. The CDR3 spells CATSDSGGYQPQHF. The CDR3 DNA follows: TGTGCCACCAGTGATTCAGGGGGCTATCAGCCCCAGCATTTT.